These T cell receptor beta chains were read from a single sample in a study of technical replicates of blood from several donors. This table comes from immunoSEQ multiplex PCR, and its TCRdb copy is limited to in-frame clones, with some not included. The repertoire includes approximately 70,000 clones, about nine tenths of them detected once, and around 0.38% sits in the top ten. The sequencing sample was made of T cells isolated from PBMCs. The receptors were sampled from a human donor in good health. Each CDR3 is given with its conserved first and last residue. D genes are given only for firm matches. Size tells how often a clone was seen (once, few, many) or the class of an expanded clone, and some rows leave it out.

v_gene,j_gene,d_gene,abundance,CDR3nt,CDR3aa
TRBV19,TRBJ1-1,NA,NA,TGTGCCAGTAGTATCCAGGGGAAGACTGAAGCTTTCTTT,CASSIQGKTEAFF
TRBV7-9,TRBJ1-3,TRBD1,NA,TGTGCCAGCCGAACAGGGGCTGGAAACACCATATATTTT,CASRTGAGNTIYF
TRBV6-4,TRBJ1-2,TRBD1,NA,TGTGCCAGCAGTGACTCCTACCGGGACAGGGATGCAGGCTACACCTTC,CASSDSYRDRDAGYTF
TRBV7-9,TRBJ1-2,TRBD1,NA,TGTGCCAGCAGCTGGACACTCCCGGGACAGGGCAATGGCTACACCTTC,CASSWTLPGQGNGYTF
TRBV4-1,TRBJ2-3,NA,NA,TGCGCCAGCAGCAAATGGACAGGCGGGGTAACAGATACGCAGTATTTT,CASSKWTGGVTDTQYF
TRBV18,TRBJ1-1,TRBD1,NA,TGTGCCAGCTCAGCAGGGGGCGCGGGCACTGAAGCTTTCTTT,CASSAGGAGTEAFF
TRBV4-3,TRBJ2-1,NA,NA,TGCGCCAGCAGCCAAGTCAAGCGCCCCTACAATGAGCAGTTCTTC,CASSQVKRPYNEQFF
TRBV7-2,TRBJ2-1,TRBD2,NA,TGTGCCAGCAGCCGGACTAGCGGGGGTTCATACAATGAGCAGTTCTTC,CASSRTSGGSYNEQFF
TRBV14,TRBJ2-7,NA,NA,TGTGCCAGCAGCCTCGGGACTCCCGAGCAGTACTTC,CASSLGTPEQYF
TRBV28,TRBJ2-3,TRBD1,once,TGTGCCAGCAGTCTCACCGGGACAGGGGTTAGGCCAGAAACAGATACGCAGTATTTT,CASSLTGTGVRPETDTQYF
TRBV7-2,TRBJ1-2,NA,NA,TGTGCCAGCAGCTTAGGCGGATATGGCTACACCTTC,CASSLGGYGYTF
TRBV4-1,TRBJ2-1,TRBD2,NA,TGCGCCAGCAGCCCGAGACTAGCATTTAATGAGCAGTTCTTC,CASSPRLAFNEQFF
TRBV28,TRBJ2-7,NA,once,TGTGCCAGCAGTCCCCAACGCCGCGGGTCGTACTGG,CASSPQRRGSYW
TRBV27,TRBJ2-3,NA,NA,TGTGCCAGCAGTGGCCCGGGACACAGCACAGATACGCAGTATTTT,CASSGPGHSTDTQYF
TRBV5-5,TRBJ1-2,NA,NA,TGTGCCAGCAGCAAACACACGAAGGGTCAGGGCGATTATGGCTACACCTTC,CASSKHTKGQGDYGYTF
TRBV28,TRBJ2-7,TRBD2,NA,TGTGCCAGCAGTTCTAGCGGGAGTTCCGAGCAGTACTTC,CASSSSGSSEQYF
TRBV7-3,TRBJ2-7,NA,NA,TGTGCCAGCAGCGTCCAAGACGGGTACGAGCAGTACTTC,CASSVQDGYEQYF
TRBV11-2,TRBJ2-1,NA,NA,TGTGCCAGCAGCTCAGGGGCCAATGAGCAGTTCTTC,CASSSGANEQFF
TRBV5-4,TRBJ2-1,TRBD1,NA,TGTGCCAGCAGCGACTACGACAGGGGAGAGCAGTTCTTC,CASSDYDRGEQFF
TRBV4-3,TRBJ1-1,NA,NA,TGCGCCAGCAGCCACTCCTCCTATTTGGGGCCCAGCCTCATGAACACTGAAGCTTTCTTT,CASSHSSYLGPSLMNTEAFF
TRBV5-6,TRBJ2-5,NA,NA,TGTGCCAGCAGCTTTGGGGTAGCGGCGTACCAAGAGACCCAGTACTTC,CASSFGVAAYQETQYF
TRBV2,TRBJ2-1,TRBD2,NA,TGTGCCAGCCATGGACTAGCGGGAGTCGATGAGCAGTTCTTC,CASHGLAGVDEQFF
TRBV2,TRBJ1-2,NA,NA,TGTGCCAGCAACCAGGGAAACTATGGCTACACCTTC,CASNQGNYGYTF
TRBV4-1,TRBJ1-4,TRBD1,NA,TGCGCCAGCAGTCGACCGGGGGGACAGGGTGAGGAAAAACTGTTTTTT,CASSRPGGQGEEKLFF
TRBV7-2,TRBJ2-1,TRBD2,NA,TGTGCCAGCAGCTTCGGGGGGGAGCAGTTCTTC,CASSFGGEQFF
TRBV29-1,TRBJ1-1,NA,few,TGCAGCGCCTCACTAGGGAGTAGTGAAGCTTTCTTT,CSASLGSSEAFF
TRBV9,TRBJ2-2,TRBD2,NA,TGTGCCAGCAGCGTTAGCGGGACTCCCACCGGGGAGCTGTTTTTT,CASSVSGTPTGELFF
TRBV7-9,TRBJ2-7,NA,NA,TGTGCCAGCACCGGGACACCCACCTACGAGCAGTACTTC,CASTGTPTYEQYF
TRBV5-8,TRBJ1-4,TRBD1,NA,TGTGCCAGCGGACAGGGTAATGGCGAAAAACTGTTTTTT,CASGQGNGEKLFF
TRBV2,TRBJ1-5,NA,NA,TGTGCCAGCGGCGAAGAGATCGGGCAGCCCCAGCATTTT,CASGEEIGQPQHF
TRBV6-6,TRBJ2-5,NA,NA,TGTGCCAGCAGTTACGCTGGGGAGGAGACCCAGTACTTC,CASSYAGEETQYF
TRBV19,TRBJ2-1,TRBD2,NA,TGTGCCAGTAGTATGGAGGGTTCAGGGGGTCTAGCGGGATCATACAATGAGCAGTTCTTC,CASSMEGSGGLAGSYNEQFF
TRBV6-5,TRBJ1-1,NA,NA,TGTGCCAGCAGCCGCCGGGGGAAAGCTTTCTTT,CASSRRGKAFF
TRBV7-9,TRBJ2-5,NA,NA,TGTGCCAGCGACTCGTACCAAGAGACCCAGTACTTC,CASDSYQETQYF
TRBV4-1,TRBJ1-5,NA,NA,TGCGCCAGCAGCCAAGCAACAGGATTTGTGGTGGAGCCCCAGCATTTT,CASSQATGFVVEPQHF
TRBV30,TRBJ2-7,TRBD2,NA,TGTGCCTGGAGTGTGTCAGCGGGAGTTGGACACTTC,CAWSVSAGVGHF
TRBV27,TRBJ1-2,NA,NA,TGTGCCAGCGGGGCCTCCAGGGGTGTTAACTATGGCTACACCTTC,CASGASRGVNYGYTF
TRBV7-3,TRBJ2-5,NA,NA,TGTGCCAGCAGCTTGCGGGGTGGGTCGGAGACCCAGTACTTC,CASSLRGGSETQYF
TRBV5-5,TRBJ1-1,TRBD1,NA,TGTGCCAGCAGCTTGGAGGGACAGGGGAACACTGAAGCTTTCTTT,CASSLEGQGNTEAFF
TRBV7-9,TRBJ1-2,NA,NA,TGTGCCAGCAGCTTAACGGGGATAGACTACACCTTC,CASSLTGIDYTF
TRBV6-5,TRBJ1-3,NA,once,TGTGCCACCAAATCCCACATATCGGGAAACACCATATATTTT,CATKSHISGNTIYF
TRBV11-2,TRBJ2-7,NA,NA,TGTGCCAGCAGCTTCGGCACAGCTTACGAGCAGTACTTC,CASSFGTAYEQYF
TRBV7-3,TRBJ2-2,TRBD2,NA,TGTGCCAGCAGCTTATTAGCGGGAGGATGGACCGGGGAGCTGTTTTTT,CASSLLAGGWTGELFF
TRBV6-5,TRBJ2-7,NA,NA,TGTGCCAGCAGCCGTACATATGACGAGCAGTACTTC,CASSRTYDEQYF
TRBV4-1,TRBJ2-7,NA,NA,TGCGCCAGCAGCCAAGCCCCCTCTTTCGGTGAGCAGTACTTC,CASSQAPSFGEQYF
TRBV5-1,TRBJ2-3,TRBD2,NA,TGCGCCAGCAGCAGCGGGGGAGGAGATACGCAGTATTTT,CASSSGGGDTQYF
TRBV11-2,TRBJ1-2,NA,NA,TGTGCCAGCAGCTTAGATAGGGCAGGGGCGAACTATGGCTACACCTTC,CASSLDRAGANYGYTF